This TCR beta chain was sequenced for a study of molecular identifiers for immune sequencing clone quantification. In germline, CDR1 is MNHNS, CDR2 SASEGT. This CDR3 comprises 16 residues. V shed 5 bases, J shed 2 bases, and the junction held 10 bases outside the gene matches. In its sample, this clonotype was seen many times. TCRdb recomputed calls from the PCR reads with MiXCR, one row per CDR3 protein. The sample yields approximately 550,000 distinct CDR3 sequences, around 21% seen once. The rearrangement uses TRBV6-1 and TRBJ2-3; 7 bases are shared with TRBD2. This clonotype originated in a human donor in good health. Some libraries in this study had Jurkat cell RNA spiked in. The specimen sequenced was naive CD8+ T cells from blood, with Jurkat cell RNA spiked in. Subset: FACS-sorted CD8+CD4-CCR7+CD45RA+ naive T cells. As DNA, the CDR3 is TGTGCCAGCAGTACTACGGGACTACAAAACACAGATACGCAGTATTTT. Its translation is CASSTTGLQNTDTQYF.